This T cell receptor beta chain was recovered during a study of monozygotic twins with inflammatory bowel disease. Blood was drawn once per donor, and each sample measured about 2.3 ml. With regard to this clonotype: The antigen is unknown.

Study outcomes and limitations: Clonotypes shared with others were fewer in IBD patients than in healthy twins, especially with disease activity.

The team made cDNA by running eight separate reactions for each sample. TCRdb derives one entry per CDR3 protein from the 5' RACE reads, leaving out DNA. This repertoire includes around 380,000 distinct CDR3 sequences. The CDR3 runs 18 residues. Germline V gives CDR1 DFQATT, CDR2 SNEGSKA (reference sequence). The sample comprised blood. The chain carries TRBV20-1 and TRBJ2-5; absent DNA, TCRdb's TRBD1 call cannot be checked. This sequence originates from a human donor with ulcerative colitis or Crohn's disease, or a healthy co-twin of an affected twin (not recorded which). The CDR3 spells CSARDNGRLGGSTETQYF.